The clone carrying this TCR beta chain was counted between two and nine times. Antigen: not known. This record comes from a study of cytomegalovirus exposure and HLA in healthy donors. PCR used 60 Vbeta primers and 13 Jbeta primers. Profiling relied on immunoSEQ multiplex PCR, and the TCRdb table lists in-frame clones only, not all of them. The data show 150,000 to 200,000 clones, 65% to 80% seen once. Germline trimming cut 5 bases from V and 2 bases from J; bases unmatched to any gene: 3. Germline CDR1 reads SQVTM; CDR2 reads ANQGSEA. The CDR3 is made up of 13 amino acids. Points from the study as a whole: In a later analysis, a missense DCLRE1C variant was linked to TCR beta V- and J-gene trimming. Earlier analysis found most TCR beta V segments productive about 87% or about 30% of the time. The study reported that TCR beta sequences accurately predicted HLA-A and HLA-B alleles in most subjects. Across HLA loci, a later analysis found differing TCR association rates, with DRB1 most and HLA-C fewest.

The chain employs TRBV29-1 and TRBJ2-5, with TRBD2 identical over 9 bases. The sequence was collected from a woman in her 40s in good health and CMV-seronegative. The sample was PBMCs. The CDR3 spells CSVKTSGQETQYF. CDR3 bases: TGCAGCGTTAAGACTAGCGGACAAGAGACCCAGTACTTC.